This TCR beta chain came from a study of blood T cell repertoires in COVID-19. Germline V gives CDR1 MNHEY, CDR2 SVGAGI. Trimming removed 6 bases from V and 1 base from J, with 10 bases in between. The CDR3 is 14 amino acids. The table came from immunoSEQ multiplex PCR; TCRdb's copy has only in-frame clones and leaves some out. The sample has under 500,000 clones, 80% to 90% seen once. This sequence joins TRBV6-5 and TRBJ2-1; no firm D call. The TCR originated in a man aged 25-45 years who had recovered from COVID-19. The source material was PBMCs or T cells enriched from blood (not recorded which). CDR3 amino acids: CASSVVGSYNEQFF. The CDR3 DNA follows: TGTGCCAGCAGCGTGGTCGGGTCCTACAATGAGCAGTTCTTC.